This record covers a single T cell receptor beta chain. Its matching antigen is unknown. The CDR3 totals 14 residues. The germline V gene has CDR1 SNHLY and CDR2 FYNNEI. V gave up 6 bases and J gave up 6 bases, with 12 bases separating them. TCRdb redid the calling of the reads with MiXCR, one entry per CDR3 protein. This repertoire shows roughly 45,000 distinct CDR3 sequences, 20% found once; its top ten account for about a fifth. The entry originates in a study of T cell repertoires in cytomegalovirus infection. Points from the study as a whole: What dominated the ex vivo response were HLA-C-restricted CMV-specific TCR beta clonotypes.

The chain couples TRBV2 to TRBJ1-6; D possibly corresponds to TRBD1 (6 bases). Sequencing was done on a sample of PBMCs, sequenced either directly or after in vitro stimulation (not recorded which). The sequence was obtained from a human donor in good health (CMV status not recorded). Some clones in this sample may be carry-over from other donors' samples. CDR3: CASREGGSNSPLHF. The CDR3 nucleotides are TGTGCCAGCAGGGAGGGGGGCAGTAATTCACCCCTCCACTTT.